These 9 T cell receptor beta chains came from one sample sequenced in a study of cytomegalovirus exposure and HLA in healthy donors. The PCR employed 60 Vbeta primers together with 13 Jbeta primers. Data came from immunoSEQ multiplex PCR; TCRdb stores just in-frame clones and leaves some out. The profile covers fewer than 95,000 clones, with 80% appearing a single time and around 2% taken by the ten largest. The sequencing input was PBMCs. The origin of the receptors is a man in his late teens or twenties in good health and CMV-seronegative.

The CDR3 spells CASSLFQGALEAFF. CDR3 coding DNA: TGCGCCAGCAGCTTGTTTCAGGGGGCTCTGGAGGCTTTCTTT. This chain uses TRBV5-1 with TRBJ1-1, with TRBD1 identical over 8 bases. The length of the CDR3 is 14 residues. V trimming: 1 base; J trimming: 11 bases; junction bases outside the gene matches: 10. Per germline, CDR1 SGHRS and CDR2 YFSETQ.

This clone ranks as medium-sized (0.01 to 0.1%). The rearrangement links TRBV27 to TRBJ2-7; 9 bases fit TRBD2. The CDR3 has 15 residues. Per germline, CDR1 MNHEY and CDR2 SMNVEV (reference sequence). Germline trimming cut 0 bases from V and 6 bases from J; bases unmatched to any gene: 6. CDR3 nucleotides: TGTGCCAGCAGTTTATCAGGTGGAGCGGGGGGCGAGCAGTACTTC. Translating it yields CASSLSGGAGGEQYF.

The V gene is TRBV10-2, the J gene TRBJ2-7, with D hard to call. V dropped 7 bases and J dropped 1 base, with 11 bases sitting between them. The CDR3 length is 13 residues. Per germline, CDR1 WSHSY and CDR2 SAAADI. This chain's CDR3 is CASTWAPSYEQYF. The CDR3 bases are TGCGCCAGCACTTGGGCCCCATCCTACGAGCAGTACTTC.

CDR3 region: CASSEVRQLNTGELFF. The CDR3 bases are TGTGCCAGCAGTGAAGTGAGACAGTTGAACACCGGGGAGCTGTTTTTT. The V call is TRBV6-1, the J call TRBJ2-2; possible D gene TRBD1, 5 bases. CDR3 length: 16 amino acids. The germline V gene encodes CDR1 MNHNS and CDR2 SASEGT. Trimming shortened V by 1 base and J by 1 base, and 10 bases separated the two germline ends.

This clone was picked up a small number of times. The chain is built from TRBV4-1 and TRBJ2-7, with D unclear. Germline CDR1 reads MGHRA; CDR2 reads YSYEKL. Trimming left V 3 bases short and J 5 bases short, with 26 bases between. The CDR3 spans 18 residues. This CDR3 reads CASSHPALSRFRGDEQYF. The CDR3 DNA is TGCGCCAGCAGCCACCCCGCGCTAAGTCGGTTCCGAGGCGACGAGCAGTACTTC.

The chain links TRBV5-4 to TRBJ1-6, with D maybe TRBD1 (6 bases). Between the trimmed V and J ends, which lost 3 bases and 7 bases, there was a span of 14 bases. The V gene's germline CDR1 is SGHNT and CDR2 YYREEE (reference sequence). The CDR3 length is 15 residues. CDR3 nucleotides: TGTGCCAGCAGCTCGGGGGGCGGGGGCAATTCACCCCTCCACTTT. Translating it yields CASSSGGGGNSPLHF.

The chain links TRBV6-1 to TRBJ2-3; 9 positions agree with TRBD1. Losses at the gene ends were 4 bases for V and 3 bases for J; bases not matched to a gene: 5. The CDR3 loop spans 15 amino acids. Germline-derived CDR1 and CDR2 are MNHNS and SASEGT. CDR3 nucleotides: TGTGCCAGCAGTGTCACAGGGGGCTGGACAGATACGCAGTATTTT. This codes for CASSVTGGWTDTQYF.

The gene calls are TRBV4-1 and TRBJ2-7, with D tentatively TRBD1 (6 bases). Per the germline V gene, CDR1 is MGHRA and CDR2 is YSYEKL. V gave up 3 bases and J gave up 3 bases, with 15 bases separating them. This CDR3 comprises 15 residues. CDR3: CASSQQGQGNYEQYF. Here the CDR3 DNA reads TGCGCCAGCAGCCAGCAGGGGCAAGGGAACTACGAGCAGTACTTC.

This rearrangement joins TRBV6-1 to TRBJ1-1; weak D call: TRBD1 (5 bases). This CDR3 has 15 amino acids. V was cut by 5 bases and J by 0 bases, with 13 bases left in between. Germline V gives CDR1 MNHNS, CDR2 SASEGT. Written as DNA, the CDR3 is TGTGCCAGCAGTTCCCGGGGGGGGATGAACACTGAAGCTTTCTTT. Amino acid sequence: CASSSRGGMNTEAFF.